What follows is one TCR beta chain and its context. Antigen: not known. CDR1 and CDR2 (germline): SGHDT, YYEEEE. CDR3 length equals 15 residues. The V end was cut by 0 bases, the J end by 6 bases, with 14 bases between. Profiled with immunoSEQ multiplex PCR; TCRdb holds only in-frame clones, not every one. The repertoire includes approximately 460,000 clones, roughly three quarters of them detected once, and 12% sits in the top ten. Only Caucasian adults living in Nashville, Tennessee served as donors. Extraction of genomic DNA in unsorted samples used 100 million or so PBMCs. The sample comes from a study of shared clonotypes between healthy human individuals. General study findings and limits: Researchers sampled blood only, noting tissue repertoires likely differ.

Input material: PBMCs. This TCR was recovered from a woman aged 40 to 50 in good health. Some clones in this sample may be carry-over from other donors' samples. This chain links TRBV5-6 with TRBJ2-3, with a possible D match to TRBD2 (6 bases). The CDR3 sequence is CASSLVATSGDTQYF. CDR3 nucleotide sequence: TGTGCCAGCAGCTTGGTTGCGACTAGTGGCGATACGCAGTATTTT.